Following are 11 T cell receptor beta chains from one sample sequenced in a study of blood T cell repertoires in COVID-19. The method was immunoSEQ multiplex PCR; TCRdb's version includes in-frame clones alone and lacks a portion of them. The sample carries hundreds of thousands of clones, about 88% recorded once. Sequencing was carried out using peripheral blood. These TCRs come from a man in his forties with acute or convalescent COVID-19.

This clone appeared a few times. This chain connects TRBV29-1 to TRBJ2-3; D call uncertain. The CDR3 is made up of 13 amino acids. V lost 2 bases to trimming and J lost 2 bases, with 8 bases between them. Germline-derived CDR1 and CDR2 are SQVTM and ANQGSEA. CDR3: CSVETPNTDTQYF. CDR3 in DNA: TGCAGCGTTGAAACCCCTAACACAGATACGCAGTATTTT.

The chain joins TRBV2 to TRBJ1-2, with 7 bases that match TRBD1. Per germline, CDR1 SNHLY and CDR2 FYNNEI. This CDR3 region has 15 residues. The V and J ends lost 4 bases and 2 bases, in that order; junction bases with no gene match: 7. DNA for the CDR3: TGTGCCAGCAGTGTCTCCGGGACAGCAAACTATGGCTACACCTTC. This codes for CASSVSGTANYGYTF.

V gene TRBV4-1 combines with J gene TRBJ2-1; 13 nucleotides agree with TRBD2. V dropped 3 bases and J dropped 7; count of bases not matched to a gene: 6. This CDR3 is built from 16 residues. Germline CDR1 is MGHRA and CDR2 is YSYEKL. The CDR3 is CASSHPGLAGSNEQFF. DNA for the CDR3: TGCGCCAGCAGCCACCCGGGACTAGCGGGGAGTAATGAGCAGTTCTTC.

The chain has TRBV5-1 and TRBJ2-2, with D perhaps matching TRBD1 (7 bases). Germline CDR1 is SGHRS and CDR2 is YFSETQ. V lost 4 bases, J lost 6 bases, and 16 bases lay in between. The CDR3 sequence is 15 residues long. Here the CDR3 reads CASSVGLQGPGELFF. The DNA of the CDR3 is TGCGCCAGCAGCGTCGGACTACAGGGGCCCGGGGAGCTGTTTTTT.

The rearrangement uses TRBV7-8 and TRBJ1-2, with D maybe TRBD1 (5 bases). The CDR3 length is 13 residues. Germline V CDR1 and CDR2: SGHVS, FQNEAQ. Trimming took 3 bases from V and 4 from J, leaving 9 bases between them. The CDR3 DNA reads TGTGCCAGCAGCTTGTACGGGGGCTATGGCTACACCTTC. Translating it yields CASSLYGGYGYTF.

V usage is TRBV2 and J usage is TRBJ1-1; TRBD1 might be the D (6 bases). The CDR3 loop spans 13 amino acids. Between the trimmed V and J ends, which lost 7 bases and 4 bases, there was a span of 13 bases. Germline CDR1 is SNHLY and CDR2 is FYNNEI. CDR3: CASNLQGITEAFF. The CDR3 coding sequence is TGTGCCAGCAACCTACAGGGAATCACTGAAGCTTTCTTT.

This clone was picked up a small number of times. The V call is TRBV27, the J call TRBJ1-2, with 8 bases matching TRBD1. The CDR3 totals 13 residues. Germline lookup yields CDR1 MNHEY and CDR2 SMNVEV (reference sequence). Germline trimming cut 5 bases from V and 6 bases from J; bases unmatched to any gene: 5. Here the CDR3 reads CASSPWTGNGYTF. The DNA of the CDR3 is TGTGCCAGCAGTCCTTGGACAGGGAATGGCTACACCTTC.

The chain is built from TRBV29-1 and TRBJ2-5, with D possibly being TRBD2 (7 bases). This CDR3 region has 14 residues. Germline loops: CDR1 SQVTM, CDR2 ANQGSEA. V gave up 6 bases and J gave up 4 bases, with 18 bases separating them. CDR3 sequence: CSVGRGGPAETQYF. The CDR3 DNA reads as TGCAGCGTGGGCAGGGGAGGGCCGGCAGAGACCCAGTACTTC.

The chain employs TRBV4-1 and TRBJ2-1, with 13 bases aligning to TRBD2. This CDR3 spans 18 amino acids. From germline, CDR1 is MGHRA and CDR2 YSYEKL. V lost 0 bases and J lost 4; bases outside the gene matches: 6. Here the CDR3 reads CASSQDLGLAGAYNEQFF. The CDR3 nucleotides are TGCGCCAGCAGCCAAGATCTTGGACTAGCGGGAGCATACAATGAGCAGTTCTTC.

This clone is a singleton in its sample. The CDR3 region is CASSYTGQYTGELFF. CDR3 nucleotide sequence: TGTGCCAGCAGTTACACCGGACAATACACCGGGGAGCTGTTTTTT. The chain combines TRBV6-5 with TRBJ2-2, with D tentatively TRBD1 (5 bases). The germline gives CDR1 MNHEY, CDR2 SVGAGI. V was pared by 2 bases and J by 3 bases, with 10 bases between. CDR3 length: 15 amino acids.

This chain joins TRBV28 and TRBJ2-3; the D is unclear. V gave up 3 bases and J gave up 3 bases, with 13 bases separating them. Germline CDR1 MDHEN, CDR2 SYDVKM. The CDR3 runs 15 residues. The DNA for the CDR3 is TGTGCCAGCAGTTTCGAGTTTACCCATACAGATACGCAGTATTTT. This translates into CASSFEFTHTDTQYF.